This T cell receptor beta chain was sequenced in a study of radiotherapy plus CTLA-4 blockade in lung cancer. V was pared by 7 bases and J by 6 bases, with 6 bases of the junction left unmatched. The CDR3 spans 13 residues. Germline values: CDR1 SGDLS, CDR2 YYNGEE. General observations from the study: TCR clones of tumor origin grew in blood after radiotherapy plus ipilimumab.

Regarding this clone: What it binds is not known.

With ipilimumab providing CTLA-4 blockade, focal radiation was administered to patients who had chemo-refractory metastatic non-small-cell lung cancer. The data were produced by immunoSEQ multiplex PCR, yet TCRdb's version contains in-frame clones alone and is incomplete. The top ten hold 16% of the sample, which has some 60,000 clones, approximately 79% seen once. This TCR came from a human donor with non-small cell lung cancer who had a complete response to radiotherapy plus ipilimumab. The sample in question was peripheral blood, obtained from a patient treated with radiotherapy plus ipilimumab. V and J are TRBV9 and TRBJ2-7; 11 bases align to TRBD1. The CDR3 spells CASASGTGGEQYF. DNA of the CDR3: TGTGCCAGCGCTTCCGGGACAGGGGGCGAGCAGTACTTC.